The clone carrying this T cell receptor beta chain was counted at least ten times. MiXCR, applied by TCRdb to the RT-PCR reads, yields one record per CDR3 protein. The sample comprises around 700,000 distinct CDR3 sequences, around 14% of which are singletons, and roughly 3.9% rests with the top ten. Trimming took 3 bases from V and 6 from J, leaving 12 bases between them. Germline-derived CDR1 and CDR2 are ENHRY and SYGVKD. CDR3 length equals 15 residues. The sequenced sample was memory CD4+ T cells from blood. This TCR was sampled from a female donor in good health, serving as a healthy control. V gene TRBV10-3 combines with J gene TRBJ1-6; D call uncertain. The DNA for the CDR3 is TGTGCCATCAGTGATTTGGACGGATTTAATTCACCCCTCCACTTT. Its translation: CAISDLDGFNSPLHF.